This TCR beta chain stems from a study of blood T cell repertoires in COVID-19 (dated by TCRdb to about 2020). For context, the study as a whole: Samples from collaborators originated in the United States, Italy and Spain and spanned both the acute and convalescent phases of COVID-19. Subjects who had been exposed to COVID-19, were actively infected with it, or had recovered from it provided the deeply sampled blood TCRbeta repertoires that made up the dataset. Where available, HLA class I and class II types were obtained from metadata supplied by the sample provider rather than from assay-based typing. Samples came from the ongoing ImmuneRACE study (first 160 participants) plus 1,254 subjects from 6 global collaborators. Nearly every sample came with metadata listing a de-identified subject ID, COVID-19 status, age in years and sex. The prospective study material was composed of cDNA or gDNA derived from T cells, B-cell-depleted T cells, or PBMCs. The repertoires were released in a freely available public database meant as a resource for research on the immune response to SARS-CoV-2.

Note on this clone: It lacks a known antigen. Qualities for individual bases were not recorded, and no much larger clone is one base off.

What the study reported, not specific to this receptor: Clinical and demographic metadata were provided uncurated, with the amount varying by source and participant.

Looking up the germline V gene yields CDR1 MGHRA and CDR2 YSYEKL. From the cysteine up to the phenylalanine, the CDR3 has a length of 13 residues. CDR3 DNA is the only sequence kept; it has 39 bases, read in frame from the first base. V and J lose 4 bases and 2 bases, and a span of 8 bases separates them. In Seattle, one collaborating source enrolled patients while the infection was active and tracked those patients longitudinally over the course of disease. Collaborating institutions collected whole blood in K2EDTA tubes following their own protocols. For TCRbeta analysis, collaborators shipped samples in one of three forms: frozen whole blood, isolated PBMCs, or DNA extracted from either of those sample types. TCRbeta CDR3 regions were amplified from genomic DNA using the immunoSEQ Assay, a bias-controlled multiplex PCR. Under the source paper's analysis protocol: The number of nucleated cells in each sample was estimated from the amplification of reference gene primers within the assay. To quantify the absolute abundance of each unique TCRbeta CDR3 rearrangement, sequence reads were collapsed and filtered. For each sample, productive Simpson clonality was calculated as the square root of Simpson's diversity index across productive rearrangements. Held by TCRdb, this immuneACCESS table contains in-frame sequences only and omits some clones. Under half of the omission traces to an unresolved V gene where checked; the cause of the rest is unknown. D and trimming were read from the DNA, whereas the V and J calls and clone size are those reported in that table. The sample profile shows 150,000 to 200,000 clones; 70% to 90% of them were found once. Approximately 0.9% of the sample is taken by the ten largest.

What was sequenced was peripheral blood. Here the chain combines TRBV4-1 and TRBJ1-1; TRBD1 is possibly the D segment (5 matching bases). The origin of this receptor is a man aged 55-75 years with COVID-19, enrolled during active disease. The DNA reads TGCGCCAGCAGCCGGACACCAAACACTGAAGCTTTCTTT. This gives the protein CASSRTPNTEAFF.